This TCR beta chain is drawn from a study of CD8+CD57+ T cells in acquired aplastic anemia. Study summary: DNA per sorted CD4+ or CD8+ sample ranged roughly 0.18 to 30 ug, averaging roughly 3.3 ug. Study results and limitations: Common to patients and controls were twenty-nine CD8+ CDR3 sequences.

A remark on this clonotype: Its target is unknown. Since no conserved phenylalanine or tryptophan closes the CDR3, a read error is the likely cause.

The sequenced patients had an expansion of CD8+CD57+ cells seen by flow cytometry. Patients had not yet gotten any therapy when their blood was taken for sampling. Germline lookup yields CDR1 LNHNV and CDR2 YYDKDF (reference sequence). J lost 3 bases, V lost 0 bases, and 7 bases had no gene match. The CDR3 is made up of 16 amino acids. Genomic DNA, serving as template, underwent TCR beta VDJ and CDR3 profiling. One entry per CDR3 protein results from TCRdb running MiXCR on the reads. The data hold 150,000 to 200,000 distinct CDR3 sequences, with 63% observed a single time. The receptor was derived from a human donor with aplastic anemia. The source material was sorted CD4+, CD8+, or CD8+CD57+ T cells (not recorded which) from PBMCs. The chain is built from TRBV15 and TRBJ2-7; 8 nucleotides match TRBD2. Here the CDR3 reads CATSREGSGTYYEQYL. The CDR3 bases are TGTGCCACCAGCAGAGAAGGTAGCGGGACCTACTACGAGCAGTACCTC.